The following is a T cell receptor beta chain sequence with its context. Germline loops: CDR1 SNHLY, CDR2 FYNNEI. V lost 6 bases to trimming and J lost 2 bases; unmatched junction nucleotides: 5. CDR3 length equals 15 residues. Autoimmune disease history or systemic immunosuppression led to patient exclusion. This entry comes from a study of OX40 agonist ivuxolimab in advanced cancers. Looking at the study overall: Patients were dosed with the agonistic anti-OX40 (CD134) antibody ivuxolimab.

Generated by immunoSEQ multiplex PCR, the TCRdb table keeps only in-frame clones and is missing some. The sample records tens of thousands of clones, 85% to 90% being singletons. This chain joins TRBV2 and TRBJ2-5, with 11 bases identical to TRBD2. Here the sequenced sample was CD4+ or CD8+ T cells sorted from blood, taken in a trial of the OX40 agonist ivuxolimab. This clonotype originated in an adult with an advanced solid tumor such as melanoma, head and neck, liver or kidney cancer. CDR3 amino acids: CASSLAGGHQETQYF. CDR3 in DNA: TGTGCCAGCAGCCTAGCGGGGGGACATCAAGAGACCCAGTACTTC.